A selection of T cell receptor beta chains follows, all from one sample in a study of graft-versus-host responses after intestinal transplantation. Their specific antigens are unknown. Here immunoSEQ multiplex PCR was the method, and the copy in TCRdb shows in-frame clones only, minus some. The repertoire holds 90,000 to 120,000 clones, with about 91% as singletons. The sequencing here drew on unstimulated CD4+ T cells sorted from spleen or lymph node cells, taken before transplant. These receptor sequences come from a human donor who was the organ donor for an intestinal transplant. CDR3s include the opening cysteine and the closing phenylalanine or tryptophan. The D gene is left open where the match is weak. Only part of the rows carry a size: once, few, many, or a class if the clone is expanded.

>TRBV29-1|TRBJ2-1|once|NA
CSVRNGQGYSYNEQFF
TGCAGCGTCCGAAACGGTCAGGGTTACTCCTACAATGAGCAGTTCTTC
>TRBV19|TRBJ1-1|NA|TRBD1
CASSILPDRAEAFF
TGTGCCAGTAGTATCCTCCCAGACAGGGCTGAAGCTTTCTTT
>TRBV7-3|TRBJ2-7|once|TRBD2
CASSLQVPSGVDEQYF
TGTGCCAGCAGCTTACAGGTGCCTAGCGGAGTCGACGAGCAGTACTTC
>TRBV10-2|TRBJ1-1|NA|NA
CASSEVSTGNTEAFF
TGCGCCAGCAGTGAGGTTTCCACCGGAAACACTGAAGCTTTCTTT
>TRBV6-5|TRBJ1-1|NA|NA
CASRIGVAEAFF
TGTGCCAGCAGAATTGGTGTGGCTGAAGCTTTCTTT
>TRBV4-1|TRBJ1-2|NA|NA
CASSQDRGRNYGYTF
TGCGCCAGCAGCCAAGACAGGGGACGAAACTATGGCTACACCTTC
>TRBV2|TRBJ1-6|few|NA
CASRGQSYNSPLHF
TGTGCCAGCAGAGGACAGTCCTATAATTCACCCCTCCACTTT
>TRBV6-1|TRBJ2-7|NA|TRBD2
CASRPGLGSSYEQYF
TGTGCCAGCAGACCAGGACTAGGAAGCTCCTACGAGCAGTACTTC
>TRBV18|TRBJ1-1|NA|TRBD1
CASSRDSKNTEAFF
TGTGCCAGCTCACGGGACAGCAAGAACACTGAAGCTTTCTTT
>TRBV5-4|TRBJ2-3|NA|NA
CASSYHAASTDTQYF
TGTGCCAGCAGTTACCACGCGGCCAGCACAGATACGCAGTATTTT
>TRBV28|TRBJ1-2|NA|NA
CASRMDRIYGYTF
TGTGCCAGCAGAATGGACAGAATATATGGCTACACCTTC
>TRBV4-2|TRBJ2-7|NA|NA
CASSQDSAANYEQYF
TGTGCCAGCAGCCAAGATTCGGCCGCGAACTACGAGCAGTACTTC
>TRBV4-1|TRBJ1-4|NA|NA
CASSQDKLEKLFF
TGCGCCAGCAGCCAAGATAAATTGGAAAAACTGTTTTTT
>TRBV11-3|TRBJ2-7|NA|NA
CASSLVHEQYF
TGTGCCAGCAGCTTAGTTCACGAGCAGTACTTC
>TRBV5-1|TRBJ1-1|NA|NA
CASHAGTTEAFF
TGCGCCAGCCACGCAGGGACGACTGAAGCTTTCTTT
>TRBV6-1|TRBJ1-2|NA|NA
CASSDAGEVDYGYTF
TGTGCCAGCAGTGACGCAGGGGAGGTAGACTATGGCTACACCTTC
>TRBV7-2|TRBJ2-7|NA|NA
CASSARGNSYEQYF
TGTGCCAGCAGCGCACGGGGGAACTCCTACGAGCAGTACTTC
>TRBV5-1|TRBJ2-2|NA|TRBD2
CASSTGHLLAGASTGELFF
TGCGCCAGCAGCACCGGACATCTACTAGCGGGGGCCTCTACCGGGGAGCTGTTTTTT
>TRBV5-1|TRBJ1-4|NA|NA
CASSLVGEKLFF
TGCGCCAGCAGCTTGGTAGGCGAAAAACTGTTTTTT
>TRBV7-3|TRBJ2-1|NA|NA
CASSLDRAGYNEQFF
TGTGCCAGCAGCTTAGATCGCGCGGGGTACAATGAGCAGTTCTTC
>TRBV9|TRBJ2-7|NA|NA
CASSVGLAHEQYF
TGTGCCAGCAGCGTGGGCCTAGCCCACGAGCAGTACTTC
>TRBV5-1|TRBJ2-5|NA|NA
CASSFGAVETQYF
TGCGCCAGCAGCTTCGGGGCCGTAGAGACCCAGTACTTC
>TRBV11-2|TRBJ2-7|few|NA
CASSFKGSGAPYEQYF
TGTGCCAGCAGCTTCAAGGGGTCGGGTGCCCCCTACGAGCAGTACTTC
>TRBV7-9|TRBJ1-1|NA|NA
CASSLGPGWDTEAFF
TGTGCCAGCAGCCTAGGTCCGGGTTGGGACACTGAAGCTTTCTTT
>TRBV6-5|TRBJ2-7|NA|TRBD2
CASSYSSSGPYEQYF
TGTGCCAGCAGTTACTCCTCTAGCGGGCCCTACGAGCAGTACTTC
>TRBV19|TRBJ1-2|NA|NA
CASSIERVGYTF
TGTGCCAGTAGTATAGAAAGGGTCGGCTACACCTTC
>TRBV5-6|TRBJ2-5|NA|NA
CASSPPDTSQETQYF
TGTGCCAGCAGCCCCCCGGATACTAGCCAAGAGACCCAGTACTTC
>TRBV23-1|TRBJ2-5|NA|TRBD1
CASRRDRGQETQYF
TGCGCCAGCAGGAGGGACAGGGGCCAAGAGACCCAGTACTTC
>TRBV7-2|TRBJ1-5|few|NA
CASSLAGGYSNQPQHF
TGTGCCAGCAGCTTAGCGGGCGGATATAGCAATCAGCCCCAGCATTTT
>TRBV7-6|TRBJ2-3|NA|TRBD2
CASSPTSGGFIDTQYF
TGTGCCAGCAGCCCGACTAGCGGGGGGTTTATAGATACGCAGTATTTT
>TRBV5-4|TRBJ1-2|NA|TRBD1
CASSWDRRGYTF
TGTGCCAGCAGCTGGGACAGGAGGGGCTACACCTTC
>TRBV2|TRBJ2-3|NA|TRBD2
CASPEGRGTSTDTQYF
TGTGCCAGCCCAGAGGGGCGGGGGACTAGCACAGATACGCAGTATTTT
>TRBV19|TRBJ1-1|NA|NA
CASSSGQGLTEAFF
NA
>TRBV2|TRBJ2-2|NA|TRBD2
CASSKSGTSGRFGELFF
TGTGCCAGCAGTAAATCCGGGACTAGTGGCCGCTTTGGAGAGCTGTTTTTT
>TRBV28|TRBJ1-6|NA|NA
CASSLWGKGQNSPLHF
TGTGCCAGCAGTTTATGGGGGAAGGGGCAGAATTCACCCCTCCACTTT
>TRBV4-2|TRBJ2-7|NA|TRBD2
CASSQGSGSVIDEQYF
TGTGCCAGCAGCCAAGGTAGCGGGAGTGTAATAGACGAGCAGTACTTC
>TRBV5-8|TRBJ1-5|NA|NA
CASSFWGHGNQPQHF
TGTGCCAGCAGCTTTTGGGGGCATGGCAATCAGCCCCAGCATTTT
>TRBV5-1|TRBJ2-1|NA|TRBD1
CASSFQDRGQFF
TGCGCCAGCAGCTTCCAAGACAGGGGGCAGTTCTTC
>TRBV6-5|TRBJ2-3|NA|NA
CASSYSGEGTDTQYF
TGTGCCAGCAGTTACTCCGGGGAAGGCACAGATACGCAGTATTTT
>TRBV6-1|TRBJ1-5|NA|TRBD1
CASSRDSSNQPQHF
TGTGCCAGCAGTCGGGACAGTAGCAATCAGCCCCAGCATTTT
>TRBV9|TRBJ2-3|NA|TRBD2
CASSVLAGGTDTQYF
TGTGCCAGCAGCGTACTAGCGGGGGGCACAGATACGCAGTATTTT
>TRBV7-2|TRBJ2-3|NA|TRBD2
CASSLWTSGSGADTQYF
TGTGCCAGCAGCTTGTGGACTAGCGGGAGCGGGGCAGATACGCAGTATTTT
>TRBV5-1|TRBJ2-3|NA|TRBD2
CASSPGTSGNSDTQYF
TGCGCCAGCAGCCCCGGGACTAGCGGGAATTCAGATACGCAGTATTTT
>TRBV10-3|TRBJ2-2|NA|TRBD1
CAISRTGTGAGGELFF
TGTGCCATCAGTAGGACCGGGACAGGGGCTGGCGGGGAGCTGTTTTTT
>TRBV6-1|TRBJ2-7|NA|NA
CASSDFLEGDRSYEQYF
TGTGCCAGCAGTGATTTTTTGGAGGGGGACCGCTCCTACGAGCAGTACTTC
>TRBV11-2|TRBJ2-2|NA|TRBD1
CASSLDIGQGKGELFF
TGTGCCAGCAGCTTAGATATCGGACAGGGGAAGGGGGAGCTGTTTTTT
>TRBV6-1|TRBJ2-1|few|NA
CASSENGQSYNEQFF
TGTGCCAGCAGTGAAAACGGACAATCCTACAATGAGCAGTTCTTC
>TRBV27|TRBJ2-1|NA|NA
CASRRQDQSYNEQFF
TGTGCCAGCAGAAGACAGGACCAATCCTACAATGAGCAGTTCTTC
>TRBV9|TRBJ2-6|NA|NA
CASFPRRGPGRSSGANVLTF
TGTGCCAGCTTCCCGCGTCGGGGTCCGGGCAGGAGCTCTGGGGCCAACGTCCTGACTTTC